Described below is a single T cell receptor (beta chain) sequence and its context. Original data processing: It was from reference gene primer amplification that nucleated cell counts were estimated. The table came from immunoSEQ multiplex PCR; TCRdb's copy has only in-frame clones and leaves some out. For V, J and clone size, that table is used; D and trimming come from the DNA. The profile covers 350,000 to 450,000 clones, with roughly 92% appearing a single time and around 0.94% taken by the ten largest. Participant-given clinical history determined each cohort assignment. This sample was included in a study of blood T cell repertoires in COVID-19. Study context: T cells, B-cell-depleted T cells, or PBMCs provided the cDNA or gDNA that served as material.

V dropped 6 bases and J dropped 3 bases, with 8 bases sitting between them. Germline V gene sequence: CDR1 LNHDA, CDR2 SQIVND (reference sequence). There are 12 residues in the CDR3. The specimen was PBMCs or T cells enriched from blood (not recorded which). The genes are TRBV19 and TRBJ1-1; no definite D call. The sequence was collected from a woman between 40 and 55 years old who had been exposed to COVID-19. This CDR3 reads CASSRLYTEAFF. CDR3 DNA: TGTGCCAGTAGCCGTCTGTACACTGAAGCTTTCTTT.